This T cell receptor beta chain was observed in a study of cytomegalovirus exposure and HLA in healthy donors (dated by TCRdb to 2016 to 2017). For the wider study: In an earlier analysis of roughly 590 of the donors, 250 to 350 Gb of sequence data and roughly 100 million unique TCR beta sequences from about 179 million T cells were reported. Donor age, sex, ethnicity and CMV serostatus were collected together with the repertoire data. In the later analysis, no new phenotypic data were used to find candidate immune exposures; instead, reliance was placed on TCR beta sequences and their occurrence across donors. A later analysis re-examined previously published TCR beta repertoires from just over 650 donors and added high-resolution HLA genotyping to investigate patterns of TCR occurrence. Along with the roughly 670-subject first cohort, a separate validation cohort of some 130 different subjects was used. Typing coverage differed by locus: A, B, C, DRB1 and DQB1 were typed in roughly 620-630 donors, DQA1 in roughly 510, DPA1 in 606, and DPB1 in 400 to 490. The study aimed to test whether cataloging public T cell receptors could reveal signatures of past pathogen exposure. The study combined high-throughput TCR immunosequencing, statistical association of individual TCRs with disease status, and machine learning to predict cytomegalovirus infection status. Among around 400 genotyped donors of the cohort, an average of approximately 200,000 unique TCR beta nucleotide sequences was sequenced per donor, of which 15% to 20% were non-productive. Of the roughly 430 genotyped donors, around 81% fell in the genetic ancestry cluster associated with self-reported Caucasian donors. All discovery cohort repertoires had been generated on a single sequencing platform. Four or five DR-DQ haplotypes were handled as single units for association and clustering because linkage in the cohort was strong. Genome-wide SNP genotypes for about three fifths of the roughly 670 donors were used in a later genetic analysis, which treated that subset as a discovery cohort. HLA typing included class I and class II loci at four-digit resolution. The study used immunosequencing to profile the T cell repertoires of approximately 690 subjects and linked those repertoires to cytomegalovirus serostatus. An early release covering roughly 600 HLA-typed donors comprised roughly 300 gigabases of sequencing data and around 85 million unique TCR sequences. An earlier analysis of around 540 of the donors applied high-throughput TCR beta sequencing to assess whether each TCR beta V gene segment acted as functional or pseudogenic. Summary of the overall study and its limitations: The classifier was reported to diagnose cytomegalovirus status with high specificity and sensitivity in both the original and validation cohorts. Some IMGT-functional V segments, including TRBV6-2 and TRBV6-3, could not be told apart with the 87-base-pair reads, so those segments were excluded. In a later genetic analysis, fewer N-insertions in productive TCRs were reported among donors in an Asian-associated ancestry cluster than the roughly 700-donor mean. Three of the identified cytomegalovirus-associated TCR beta chains were confirmed in vitro to be specific for cytomegalovirus antigens. A later analysis found that HLA-associated TCR beta chains were more clonally expanded and had lower generation probabilities than equally common non-associated chains. Because HLA typing was unavailable for some donors at each locus, only the typed subset was used in association tests. CMV serostatus was the only immune exposure information available for the cohort. An earlier analysis of around 540 of the donors showed that most TCR beta V segments appeared in productive rearrangements either about 87% or about 30% of the time, which broadly matched IMGT annotations. A further reported finding was that TCR beta sequences accurately predicted the HLA-A and HLA-B alleles for most subjects in the first cohort. The authors suggested that the approach could potentially be extended to other disease states and immunological phenotypes. Roughly uniform sequencing depth across donors was assumed in presence/absence analyses, although this assumption may not hold. Most TCR sequences were observed very rarely across donors, whereas some public TCRs were present in many individuals. At a false discovery rate of 0.05, a later analysis linked about 17,000 TCR beta sequences to specific HLA alleles. Linkage disequilibrium might explain the correlated functional status among segregating V segments, but an unknown experimental factor could not be ruled out. The study listed approximately 150 TCR beta chains as associated with cytomegalovirus. According to a later analysis, most CMV-associated TCR beta chains appeared to be HLA-restricted, and the HLA associations seemed to be driven largely by CMV exposure. The sequencing pipeline was judged likely to have produced a cluster of highly shared sequence variants as a technical artifact. In a later analysis, TCR association rates were found to vary across HLA loci, with the most associated TCRs seen for DRB1 alleles and the fewest for HLA-C alleles. When HLA alleles, especially DR and DQ, strongly co-occurred, TCR associations were difficult to assign to individual alleles. A later analysis reported that several top co-occurrence clusters appeared linked to parvovirus B19, influenza, CMV and Epstein-Barr virus. This cohort had only TCR beta chains sequenced, and the lack of alpha or paired-chain data limited which features could be detected. Because counts were too low, some 17 rarely observed V segments, including chromosome 9 orphons, were left out of the earlier analysis of 587 of the donors. An association between a missense DCLRE1C variant and V-gene and J-gene trimming of TCR beta chains was found in a later genetic analysis and replicated in an independent cohort.

Details on this clone: Its antigen is currently not known. No much larger clonotype is one base removed from it; base qualities were not supplied.

The CDR3 runs 14 amino acids, cysteine and phenylalanine included. Only the CDR3 DNA stays, 42 bases, in frame from base 1. V drops 6 bases and J drops 1 base, leaving 12 bases in between. The germline V gene provides CDR1 KGHSH and CDR2 LQKENI. In total, just over 650 healthy bone marrow donors made up the cohort. At the time of sampling, every cohort member was nominally healthy, though immune exposures that went unrecorded were likely present. The donor was CMV seronegative and belonged to the group of 352 seronegative cohort members. A peripheral blood sample was collected from each donor, and TCR beta sequencing was performed on peripheral blood mononuclear cells. Genomic DNA was extracted from the blood cell samples with the Qiagen DNeasy Blood Extraction Kit. The receptor library was made with the immunoSEQ multiplex PCR assay. A mixture of 60 forward primers for TCR Vbeta segments and 13 reverse primers for TCR Jbeta segments was used in the multiplex PCR. The CDR3 region of rearranged TCR beta genes was amplified from genomic DNA by a multiplex PCR assay. On the Illumina HiSeq System, the amplified TCR beta libraries were sequenced as 87-base-pair reads. The study's processing was this. A later analysis counted approximately 84 million unique TCR beta chains across the 690 or so repertoires, and some 11 million of these chains were shared by at least two donors. A nearest-neighbor algorithm error-corrected the raw reads and collapsed the reads into unique sequences, merging closely related sequences to remove PCR and sequencing errors. To assign V, D and J gene segments, CDR3 sequences were aligned to IMGT reference sequences. Each retained sequence needed at least a six-nucleotide match to both a V gene segment and a J gene segment. A rearrangement was called productive if the CDR3 had no stop codons and remained in frame with V and J, and every other rearrangement was called non-productive. Following IMGT convention, CDR3 was defined as the stretch from the second conserved V-encoded cysteine to the conserved J-encoded phenylalanine. Sequences without an unambiguous match to a single V gene segment were excluded from the earlier analysis of several hundred of the donors. An earlier analysis of under 750 of the donors called V segments functional above 56.7% productive rearrangements and segregating when the between-donor standard deviation exceeded 5%. A statistical classification framework was built to diagnose cytomegalovirus status from the catalog of TCR beta chain sequences. In a later analysis, V and J genes were assigned by comparing TCR nucleotide sequences against IMGT/GENE-DB human TR gene sequences. The TCRdist pipeline was used in a later analysis to assign CDR3 sequences and most-parsimonious VDJ recombination scenarios. In a later analysis, each TCR beta chain was defined by its CDR3 amino acid sequence together with its V-gene family, and reads without a unique V-gene family were excluded. In a later analysis, fewer than 650 highly shared, low-generation-probability nucleotide sequences were removed to address suspected cross-contamination and a sequencing artifact. In a later analysis, a clonal expansion index was calculated for each public chain from normalized within-repertoire ranks of inferred template counts. Generation probabilities in a later analysis came from a VDJ recombination model fitted to out-of-frame rearrangements, and those results were checked against IGoR. Hypergeometric tests were used in a later analysis to score TCR-TCR, TCR-HLA and TCR-CMV co-occurrence, with a repertoire-size bias correction applied to the TCR pairs. A later analysis estimated false discovery rates by permuting HLA or CMV assignments 20 times. In a later analysis, co-occurring TCRs were grouped with DBSCAN, and TCRdist sequence similarity was added when clustering was performed within HLA-allele-positive subsets. Co-occurrence clustering excluded repertoires with fewer than 30,000 or more than 120,000 public chains, plus five with anomalous nucleotide sharing. This immuneACCESS table, as held by TCRdb, lists in-frame sequences with V and J called but not all clones. Of the missing ones, under half trace to an unresolved V gene in checked studies; the others have no known cause. V, J and clone size reflect that table, while D and trimming were determined from the DNA. Here the sample has about 250,000 clones; about 66% occur a single time. Of the sample, 2% to 2.5% is held by the ten largest clones.

The rearrangement combines TRBV18 with TRBJ1-1; no D segment can be confidently identified. The TCR comes from a female donor in good health and CMV-seronegative. Source material: PBMCs. The encoded CDR3 is CASSLTDQNTEAFF. The DNA reads TGTGCCAGCTCCCTTACAGACCAGAACACTGAAGCTTTCTTT.